This TCR beta chain was retrieved from a study of cytomegalovirus exposure and HLA in healthy donors. Study observations and caveats: Roughly uniform sequencing depth across donors was assumed, possibly incorrectly. A missense DCLRE1C variant was associated with V- and J-gene trimming of TCR beta chains in a later analysis, and an independent cohort replicated the association.

As concerns this clone: Its specificity is not known.

PCR amplification relied on 60 Vbeta primers (plus 13 Jbeta primers). Sequencing was performed with immunoSEQ multiplex PCR; in TCRdb, only in-frame clones are kept and a portion is missing. The table has some 110,000 clones, around 80% seen once. The sequence came from a man younger than 35 in good health and CMV-seronegative. Sequenced sample: PBMCs.

Written as DNA, the CDR3 is TGTGCCAGCAGTGGGACAGGGATGTCCCAAGAGACCCAGTACTTC. Translation gives CASSGTGMSQETQYF. The chain carries TRBV6-1 and TRBJ2-5, with 8 bases matching TRBD1. Germline CDR1 is MNHNS and CDR2 is SASEGT. V was pared by 4 bases and J by 1 base, with 5 bases of the junction left unmatched. There are 15 residues in the CDR3.